The T cell receptor (beta chain) described here comes from a study of memory CD4+ T cells and cytomegalovirus serostatus (dated by TCRdb to 2018 to 2020). As for the study more broadly: The roughly 35 healthy Belgian adults in the cohort included 9 who were CMV seropositive and 24 who were CMV seronegative. To replicate a published TCR-based CMV serostatus classifier, the researchers sequenced the CD4+ memory TCRbeta repertoires of a Belgian cohort whose cytomegalovirus serostatus was known. Results and caveats for the whole study, not just this receptor: On the Belgian cohort, the classifier built on the original framework reached a median bootstrapped AUC of about 0.95, with a 95% CI of 0.76-1.00. For predicting CMV serostatus, the median bootstrapped AUC was about 0.95 using the original framework and roughly 0.91 using a US-trained random forest. Among the roughly 160 previously reported CMV-associated TCRbeta sequences, 60 to 85 showed up in the CD4+ memory repertoires, with each one found in between one and five individuals. Results were interpreted as suggesting that the CMV-associated TCR signature is largely present in the CD4+ memory repertoire. Only CD4+CD45RO+ memory cells were sequenced, in contrast to the original study, which included naive and memory CD4+ and CD8+ populations.

A FACSAria II was used to sort memory CD4+ T cells, defined as single viable CD3+CD4+CD8-CD45RO+ cells. To determine CMV serostatus, a Roche Elecsys assay was used that detects serum IgG against CMV pp150, pp28, p38 and p52. Once the samples were thawed, total CD4+ T cells were enriched through positive selection using CD4 magnetic microbeads. The samples came from a separate study whose specific focus was interrogating the CD4+ T cell memory repertoire. Following standard operating procedures, peripheral blood mononuclear cells were isolated and cryopreserved, while serum was kept at -80 degrees C. The staining relied on CD3-PerCP (BW264/56), CD4-APC (RPA-T4), CD45RO-PE (UCHT1) and CD8-Pacific Orange (3B5) antibodies, and Sytox blue was used to exclude non-viable cells. Regarding this clone: It has no known antigen specificity. Base qualities are not at hand, and no much larger clone is one base apart.

The Quick-DNA Microprep Kit was used to extract genomic DNA from the sorted cells. TCRbeta DNA was amplified with the immunoSEQ hsTCRbeta kit following the manufacturer's protocol. An Illumina MiSeq instrument was used to sequence the TCRbeta libraries. The original methods were these. After out-of-frame sequences were removed, some 2 million distinct TCRbeta sequences remained, averaging about 61,000 per individual. Two values were used to score each individual: the count of about 160 previously reported CMV-associated TCRbeta sequences and the total count of productive distinct TCRbeta sequences. A beta-binomial model was reimplemented in Python, and scikit-learn random forests with default parameters were trained on data from the US cohort. Classifier performance on the Belgian cohort was summarized as median AUC with percentile confidence intervals calculated over 10,000 bootstrap iterations. Imported from immuneACCESS, the table was reduced by TCRdb to in-frame sequences with V and J called. These copies leave out some clones; in studies compared against another copy, an unresolved V gene accounts for under half, and the cause of the remainder is not known. Clone size and the V and J calls come from that table; the DNA yielded D and trimming. The sample contains tens of thousands of clones, roughly 80% of them found a single time. The top ten hold approximately 0.39% of the sample.

Taken from cysteine to phenylalanine, the CDR3 has 15 residues. The kept DNA is CDR3 alone, 45 bases in frame from the first base. Clipping removes 5 bases from V and 2 bases from J, with 6 as the unmatched junction base count. Sequences SGHTA (CDR1) and FQGTGA (CDR2) are obtained from the germline V gene. The rearrangement combines TRBV7-3 with TRBJ2-3; 8 nucleotides in the junction match TRBD1. The source is an adult in good health and CMV-seronegative. Sequencing was carried out using memory CD4+ T cells from blood. The nucleotide sequence reads TGTGCCAGCAGCGCGACAGGGGAGGCCACAGATACGCAGTATTTT. It codes for CASSATGEATDTQYF.